The T cell receptor (beta chain) under discussion was sequenced for a study of blood T cells in healthy people across ages. General study points: Naive CD4+ cells and diversity were both higher in long-lived donors than in aged donors.

Combining a sample-barcoded 5' primer with a J-beta primer mix, a second PCR ran for 7 to 11 cycles. Template switching added a 12-random-nucleotide identifier to every cDNA molecule. TCRdb used MiXCR to reprocess the 5' RACE reads, holding one entry per CDR3 protein. The table records around 650,000 distinct CDR3 sequences, around 32% of them present only once. CDR1 SGHDT and CDR2 YYEEEE come from the germline V gene. The CDR3 contains 14 residues. Trimming removed 2 bases from V and 2 bases from J, with 11 bases in between. The table lists this clonotype with many counts. Its antigen is currently unknown.

The sequenced sample was blood. The receptor was derived from a woman of 80 years or more in good health. This sequence joins TRBV5-6 and TRBJ2-7; unclear D gene. CDR3 sequence (DNA): TGTGCCAGCAGCTTAGGGCATTTGGCCTACGAGCAGTACTTC. This sequence encodes CASSLGHLAYEQYF.